This T cell receptor beta chain was profiled in a study of blood T cell repertoires in COVID-19. Overall study context: Acute and convalescent COVID-19 samples came from the United States, Italy and Spain. PBMCs, B-cell-depleted T cells, or T cells provided the cDNA or gDNA that made up the material.

Those who participated ranged in age from roughly 18 to 89 years and resided in 24 US areas. The CDR3 contains 21 residues. As originally analysed: Amplification with reference gene primers provided the estimates of nucleated cell counts. TCRdb's table, derived via immunoSEQ multiplex PCR, lists solely in-frame clones and lacks some. That table furnishes V, J and clone size, whereas the DNA furnished D and trimming. The top ten clones hold over 2% of a sample with over 250,000 clones, 75% to 90% of them seen once. The chain links TRBV21-1 to TRBJ2-6; TRBD2, as called in the table, went unchecked against the DNA. TRBV21-1 is marked as a pseudogene. The receptor was isolated from a woman under 30 who had recovered from COVID-19. Sequencing was carried out using PBMCs or T cells enriched from blood (not recorded which). The CDR3 region has the DNA TGTGCCAGCAGCAAAATCCCCCCCTATGGGGGGGAACCCTCTGGGGCCAACGTCCTGACTTTC. Protein product: CASSKIPPYGGEPSGANVLTF.